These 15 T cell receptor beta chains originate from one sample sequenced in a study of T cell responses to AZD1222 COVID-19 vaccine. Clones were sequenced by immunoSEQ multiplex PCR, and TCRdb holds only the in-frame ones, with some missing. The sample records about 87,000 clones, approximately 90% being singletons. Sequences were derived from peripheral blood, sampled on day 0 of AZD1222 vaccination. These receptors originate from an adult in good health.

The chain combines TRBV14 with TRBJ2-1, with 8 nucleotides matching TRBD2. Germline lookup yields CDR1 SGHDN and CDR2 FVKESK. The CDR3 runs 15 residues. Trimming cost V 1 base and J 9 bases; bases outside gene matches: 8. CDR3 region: CASSQVGASGSEQFF. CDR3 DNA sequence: TGTGCCAGCAGCCAAGTGGGAGCTAGCGGGTCTGAGCAGTTCTTC.

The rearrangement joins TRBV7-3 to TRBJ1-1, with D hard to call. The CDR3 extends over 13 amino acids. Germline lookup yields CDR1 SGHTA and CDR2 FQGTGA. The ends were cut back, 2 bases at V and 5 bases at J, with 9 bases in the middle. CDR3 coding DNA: TGTGCCAGCAGCTTATATCTCGAAACTGAAGCTTTCTTT. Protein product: CASSLYLETEAFF.

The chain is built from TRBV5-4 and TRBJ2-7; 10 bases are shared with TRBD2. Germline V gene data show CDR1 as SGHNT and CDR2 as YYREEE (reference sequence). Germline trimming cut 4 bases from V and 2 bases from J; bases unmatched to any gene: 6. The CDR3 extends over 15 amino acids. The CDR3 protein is CASSLGLAEPYEQYF. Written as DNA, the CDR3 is TGTGCCAGCAGCCTAGGACTAGCGGAACCCTACGAGCAGTACTTC. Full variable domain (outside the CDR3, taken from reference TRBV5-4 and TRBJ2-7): ETGVTQSPTHLIKTRGQQVTLRCSSQSGHNTVSWYQQALGQGPQFIFQYYREEENGRGNFPPRFSGLQFPNYSSELNVNALELDDSALYLCASSLGLAEPYEQYFGPGTRLTVT.

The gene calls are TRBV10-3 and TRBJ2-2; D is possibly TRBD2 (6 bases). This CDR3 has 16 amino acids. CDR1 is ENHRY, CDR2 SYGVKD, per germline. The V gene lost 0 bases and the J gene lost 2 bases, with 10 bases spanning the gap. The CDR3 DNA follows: TGTGCCATCAGTGAGTCTGGGACTGGAAACACCGGGGAGCTGTTTTTT. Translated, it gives CAISESGTGNTGELFF.

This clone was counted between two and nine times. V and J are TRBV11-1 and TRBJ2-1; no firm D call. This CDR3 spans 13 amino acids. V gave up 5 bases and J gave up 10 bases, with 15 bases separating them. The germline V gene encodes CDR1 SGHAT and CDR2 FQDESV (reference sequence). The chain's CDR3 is CASSLRTAGEQFF. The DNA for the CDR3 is TGTGCCAGCAGCCTCCGGACGGCAGGCGAGCAGTTCTTC.

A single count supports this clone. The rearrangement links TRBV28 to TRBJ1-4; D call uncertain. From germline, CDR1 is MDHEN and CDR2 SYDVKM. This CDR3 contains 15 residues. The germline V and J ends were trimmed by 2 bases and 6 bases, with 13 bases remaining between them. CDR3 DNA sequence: TGTGCCAGCAGTTTACCCGGCGGGTTGGATGAAAAACTGTTTTTT. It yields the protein CASSLPGGLDEKLFF.

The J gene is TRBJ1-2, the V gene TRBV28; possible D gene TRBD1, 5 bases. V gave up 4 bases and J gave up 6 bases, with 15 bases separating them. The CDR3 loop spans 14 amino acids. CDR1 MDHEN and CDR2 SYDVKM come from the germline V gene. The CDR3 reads CASSSGGGTNGYTF. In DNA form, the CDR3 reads TGTGCCAGCAGTTCCGGTGGGGGAACTAATGGCTACACCTTC.

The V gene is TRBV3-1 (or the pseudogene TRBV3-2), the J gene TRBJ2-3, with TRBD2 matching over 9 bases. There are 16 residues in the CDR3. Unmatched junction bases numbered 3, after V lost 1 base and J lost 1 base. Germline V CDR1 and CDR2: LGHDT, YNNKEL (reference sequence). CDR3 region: CASSQGAGGRTDTQYF. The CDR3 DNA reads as TGTGCCAGCAGCCAAGGGGCGGGAGGGCGCACAGATACGCAGTATTTT.

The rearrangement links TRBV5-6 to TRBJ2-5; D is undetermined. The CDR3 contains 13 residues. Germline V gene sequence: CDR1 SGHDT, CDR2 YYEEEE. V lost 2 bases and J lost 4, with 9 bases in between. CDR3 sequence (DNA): TGTGCCAGCAGCTTTTCGGCCCCAGAGACCCAGTACTTC. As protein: CASSFSAPETQYF.

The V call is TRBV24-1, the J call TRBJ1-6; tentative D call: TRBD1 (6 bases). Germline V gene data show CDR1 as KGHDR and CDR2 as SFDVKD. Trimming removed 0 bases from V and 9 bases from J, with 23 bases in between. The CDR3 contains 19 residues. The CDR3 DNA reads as TGTGCCACCAGTGATTTGGGGGCCGGGGGCGGCGGAGATTCTTCACCCCTCCACTTT. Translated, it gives CATSDLGAGGGGDSSPLHF.

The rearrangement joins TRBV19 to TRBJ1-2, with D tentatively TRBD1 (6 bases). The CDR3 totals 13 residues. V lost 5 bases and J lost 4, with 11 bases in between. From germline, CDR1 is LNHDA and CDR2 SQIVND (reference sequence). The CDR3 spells CASSYGQPYGYTF. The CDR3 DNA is TGTGCCAGTAGTTACGGACAGCCCTATGGCTACACCTTC.

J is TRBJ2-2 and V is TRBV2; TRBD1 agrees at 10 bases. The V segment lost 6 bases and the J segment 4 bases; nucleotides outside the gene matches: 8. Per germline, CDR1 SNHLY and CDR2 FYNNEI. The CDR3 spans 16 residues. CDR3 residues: CASRYRDRGSTGELFF. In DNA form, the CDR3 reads TGTGCCAGCAGGTATCGGGACAGGGGAAGCACCGGGGAGCTGTTTTTT.

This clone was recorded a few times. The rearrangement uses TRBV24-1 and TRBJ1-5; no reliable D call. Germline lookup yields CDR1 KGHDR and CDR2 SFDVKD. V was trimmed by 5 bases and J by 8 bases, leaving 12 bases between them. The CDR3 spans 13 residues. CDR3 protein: CATSGFGREPQHF. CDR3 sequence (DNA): TGTGCCACCAGTGGATTCGGACGGGAGCCCCAGCATTTT.

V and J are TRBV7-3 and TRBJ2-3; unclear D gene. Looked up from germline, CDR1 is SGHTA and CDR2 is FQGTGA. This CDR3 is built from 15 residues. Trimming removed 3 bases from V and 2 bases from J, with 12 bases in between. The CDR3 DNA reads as TGTGCCAGCAGCTTGAATAGTGATCCCACAGATACGCAGTATTTT. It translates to CASSLNSDPTDTQYF.

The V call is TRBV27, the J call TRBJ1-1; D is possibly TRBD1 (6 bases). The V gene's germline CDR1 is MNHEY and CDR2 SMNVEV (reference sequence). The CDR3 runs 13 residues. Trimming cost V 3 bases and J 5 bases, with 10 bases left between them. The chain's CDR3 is CASSFNRETEAFF. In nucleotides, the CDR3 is TGTGCCAGCAGTTTTAACAGGGAAACTGAAGCTTTCTTT.